These 9 T cell receptor beta chains came from one sample sequenced in a study of cytomegalovirus exposure and HLA in healthy donors. PCR primers comprised 60 Vbeta and 13 Jbeta primers. Libraries were prepared by immunoSEQ multiplex PCR; TCRdb keeps only in-frame clonotypes and omits some of them. Of fewer than 180,000 clones in the sample, 70% to 80% were seen once. The sequenced sample consisted of PBMCs. The receptors come from a man aged 45 to 65 in good health and CMV-seropositive.

The rearrangement links TRBV10-3 to TRBJ2-2, with a possible D match to TRBD2 (6 bases). The CDR3 runs to 15 residues. V was shortened by 7 bases and J by 5 bases, with 17 bases between the two germline ends. Germline-derived CDR1 and CDR2 are ENHRY and SYGVKD. For the CDR3, the DNA is TGTGCCATCAAATTGTCCAGGGCGGGGACCGGGGAGCTGTTTTTT. This codes for CAIKLSRAGTGELFF.

The gene calls are TRBV11-2 and TRBJ2-1, with D possibly TRBD2 on 6 matching bases. In germline, CDR1 is SGHAT, CDR2 FQNNGV. V lost 10 bases to trimming and J lost 4 bases, with 17 bases between them. This CDR3 spans 14 amino acids. CDR3 bases: TGTGCCATCGCCGGCGGGCGGGGATACAATGAGCAGTTCTTC. It is translated as CAIAGGRGYNEQFF.

This chain links TRBV28 with TRBJ1-1; D may be TRBD1 (6 bases). There are 17 residues in the CDR3. Trimming cost V 3 bases and J 4 bases, with 21 bases left between them. The germline gives CDR1 MDHEN, CDR2 SYDVKM. The CDR3, as DNA: TGTGCCAGCAGTTTTCATAAGCGGTTCCGGGACATCACTGAAGCTTTCTTT. This sequence encodes CASSFHKRFRDITEAFF.

The J gene is TRBJ2-7, the V gene TRBV27, with D possibly matching TRBD2 (6 bases). Germline loops: CDR1 MNHEY, CDR2 SMNVEV (reference sequence). The V and J ends lost 9 bases and 1 base respectively, with 16 bases between them. This CDR3 spans 14 amino acids. The CDR3 here is CASAREVGSYEQYF. DNA for the CDR3: TGTGCCAGTGCCAGGGAGGTCGGATCCTACGAGCAGTACTTC.

In its sample, this clone was seen once. The V and J genes are TRBV4-1 and TRBJ2-3; TRBD2 matches at 7 bases. The CDR3 has 17 residues. The trim removed 3 bases at V and 2 bases at J, leaving 11 bases unmatched. CDR1 is MGHRA and CDR2 is YSYEKL in the germline V gene. As DNA, the CDR3 is TGCGCCAGCAGCCAGGCCTCCACTAGCGACTACACAGATACGCAGTATTTT. This gives the protein CASSQASTSDYTDTQYF.

The rearrangement joins TRBV19 to TRBJ2-3; 11 bases fit TRBD2. The J segment lost 2 bases and the V segment lost 3 bases, leaving 7 bases of the junction unmatched. Germline V lookup: CDR1 LNHDA, CDR2 SQIVND (reference sequence). The CDR3 has 17 residues. The CDR3, as DNA: TGTGCCAGTAGTATGCTAATGACTAGCGGGGCCACAGATACGCAGTATTTT. This codes for CASSMLMTSGATDTQYF.

V is TRBV11-2 and J is TRBJ1-4, with D possibly being TRBD1 (6 bases). Trimming removed 4 bases from V and 5 bases from J, with 17 bases in between. The CDR3 totals 16 residues. From germline, CDR1 is SGHAT and CDR2 FQNNGV. As DNA, the CDR3 is TGTGCCAGCAGCTCTGTACAGGGTAGGGGAAATGAAAAACTGTTTTTT. Protein product: CASSSVQGRGNEKLFF.

This rearrangement joins TRBV7-2 to TRBJ2-3; D ambiguous. Trimming cost V 0 bases and J 0 bases, with 7 bases left between them. This CDR3 spans 15 amino acids. CDR1 is SGHTA, CDR2 FQGNSA, per germline. CDR3 amino acids: CASSLARQSTDTQYF. In DNA, the CDR3 is TGTGCCAGCAGCTTAGCGCGGCAGAGCACAGATACGCAGTATTTT.

The J gene is TRBJ1-6, the V gene TRBV14; 11 nucleotides match TRBD1. The V segment lost 4 bases and the J segment 10 bases; nucleotides outside the gene matches: 9. Germline V gene lookup returns CDR1 SGHDN and CDR2 FVKESK. This CDR3 comprises 16 residues. CDR3: CASSLFGGTGGSPLHF. The DNA for the CDR3 is TGTGCCAGCAGCCTATTTGGGGGGACAGGGGGATCACCCCTCCACTTT.